The 28 T cell receptor beta chains below were found in one sample sequenced in a study of T cells in Graves' hyperthyroidism and ophthalmopathy. TCR beta CDR3 regions were amplified from RNA transcripts. The TCR CDR3 was amplified in a first-round RT-PCR using the HTBI primer set. TCRdb ran MiXCR on the multiplex PCR reads and lists one entry per CDR3 protein. The sample records roughly 530,000 distinct CDR3 sequences, approximately 17% being singletons. Source material: blood. The receptors here all came from a woman aged 18 to 35 with Graves' ophthalmopathy.

This clonotype was detected ten times or more. J is TRBJ2-1 and V is TRBV4-1; TRBD2 is a possible D gene (6 bases). Germline assignment: CDR1 MGHRA and CDR2 YSYEKL. The CDR3 loop spans 14 amino acids. V was clipped by 0 bases and J by 10 bases, with 13 bases between them. The chain's CDR3 is CASSQDRGGNEQFF. CDR3 bases: TGCGCCAGCAGCCAAGATCGTGGAGGGAACGAGCAGTTCTTC.

This clonotype turned up a few times. This chain joins TRBV27 and TRBJ1-1; the D is unclear. CDR1 is MNHEY and CDR2 is SMNVEV in the germline V gene (reference sequence). V dropped 5 bases and J dropped 3 bases, with 16 bases sitting between them. The CDR3 consists of 15 residues. The CDR3 nucleotides are TGTGCCAGCAGTAAAGGTAGCGGGTGGGACACTGAAGCTTTCTTT. Translated, it gives CASSKGSGWDTEAFF.

This clonotype was detected many times. This CDR3 is CASSEVLEETQYF. CDR3 DNA sequence: TGTGCCAGCAGTGAAGTTCTTGAGGAGACCCAGTACTTC. The chain carries TRBV2 and TRBJ2-5; D gene unclear. Looked up from germline, CDR1 is SNHLY and CDR2 is FYNNEI. The ends were cut back, 1 base at V and 5 bases at J, with 8 bases in the middle. This CDR3 is 13 amino acids long. The full variable domain, its missing parts supplied by reference TRBV2 and TRBJ2-5, is EPEVTQTPSHQVTQMGQEVILRCVPISNHLYFYWYRQILGQKVEFLVSFYNNEISEKSEIFDDQFSVERPDGSNFTLKIRSTKLEDSAMYFCASSEVLEETQYFGPGTRLLVL.

This chain links TRBV19 with TRBJ1-1; TRBD1 aligns across 7 bases. The CDR3 length is 14 residues. Germline V gene sequence: CDR1 LNHDA, CDR2 SQIVND (reference sequence). The V segment lost 7 bases and the J segment 6 bases; nucleotides outside the gene matches: 11. In DNA, the CDR3 is TGTGCCAGTAAGGTTTGGCAGGGGGACCCTGAAGCTTTCTTT. This sequence encodes CASKVWQGDPEAFF.

This clonotype was observed at least ten times. This rearrangement joins TRBV6-1 to TRBJ2-1; the D is unclear. The CDR3 is made up of 10 amino acids. V was cut by 6 bases and J by 7 bases, with 4 bases left in between. The germline V gene encodes CDR1 MNHNS and CDR2 SASEGT. CDR3 in amino acids: CASRSNEQFF. DNA of the CDR3: TGTGCCAGCAGGTCTAATGAGCAGTTCTTC.

This clonotype was counted ten times or more. V usage is TRBV18 and J usage is TRBJ1-1; D uncertain. V lost 3 bases and J lost 5, with 19 bases in between. The CDR3 length is 16 residues. CDR1 and CDR2 from the germline V gene are KGHSH and LQKENI. The CDR3 sequence: CASSPAGPNSGTEAFF. For the CDR3, the DNA is TGTGCCAGCTCACCGGCCGGGCCCAATTCGGGGACTGAAGCTTTCTTT.

The genes are TRBV7-9 and TRBJ1-2, with D unclear. The CDR3 spans 15 residues. The germline V and J ends were trimmed by 8 bases and 3 bases, with 19 bases remaining between them. Germline V gene lookup returns CDR1 SEHNR and CDR2 FQNEAQ (reference sequence). The CDR3 loop reads CASSPRTRHYYGYTF. CDR3 DNA sequence: TGTGCCAGCTCCCCTCGTACTCGGCATTACTATGGCTACACCTTC.

There are many counts of this clonotype. J is TRBJ1-6 and V is TRBV2, with 9 positions matching TRBD1. Germline trimming cut 6 bases from V and 10 bases from J; bases unmatched to any gene: 10. This CDR3 region has 15 residues. CDR1 and CDR2 (germline): SNHLY, FYNNEI. The chain's CDR3 is CASSRTGVRDSPLHF. In DNA, the CDR3 is TGTGCCAGCAGCCGGACAGGGGTAAGGGACTCACCCCTCCACTTT.

The genes are TRBV3-1 and TRBJ2-3; 7 nucleotides align to TRBD1. After removal of 4 bases from V and 5 bases from J, the junction contained 15 bases not matched to a gene. This CDR3 region has 17 residues. Germline values: CDR1 LGHDT, CDR2 YNNKEL (reference sequence). CDR3 sequence: CASSRHGTVLVGDTQYF. The DNA for the CDR3 is TGTGCCAGCAGCCGACACGGGACAGTCTTAGTGGGAGATACGCAGTATTTT.

This clonotype has a handful of counts. A much larger clone sits a single nucleotide away, making a read error possible. V gene TRBV2 combines with J gene TRBJ1-2; possibly TRBD1 for D (5 bases). This CDR3 is 13 amino acids long. Germline CDR1 SNHLY, CDR2 FYNNEI. The V end lost 2 bases, the J end lost 6 bases, and 10 bases lay between the germline ends. CDR3 residues: CASSELRTNGYTF. The CDR3 nucleotides are TGTGCCAGCAGTGAACTCAGGACAAATGGCTACACCTTC. Combining the CDR3 with reference TRBV2 and TRBJ1-2 gives the whole variable domain EPEVTQTPSHQVTQMGQEVILRCVPISNHLYFYWYRQILGQKVEFLVSFYNNEISEKSEIFDDQFSVERPDGSNFTLKIRSTKLEDSAMYFCASSELRTNGYTFGSGTRLTVV.

This clonotype was counted between two and nine times. This chain uses TRBV5-5 with TRBJ2-3, with 12 bases that match TRBD2. The CDR3 spans 16 residues. Unmatched junction bases numbered 5, after V lost 2 bases and J lost 4 bases. CDR1 and CDR2 from the germline V gene are SGHKS and YYEKEE (reference sequence). This chain's CDR3 is CASSFLTSGSPDTQYF. The CDR3 DNA sequence: TGTGCCAGCAGCTTTTTGACTAGCGGGAGCCCAGATACGCAGTATTTT. Filled out from reference TRBV5-5 and TRBJ2-3, the complete variable domain reads DAGVTQSPTHLIKTRGQQVTLRCSPISGHKSVSWYQQVLGQGPQFIFQYYEKEERGRGNFPDRFSARQFPNYSSELNVNALLLGDSALYLCASSFLTSGSPDTQYFGPGTRLTVL.

The gene calls are TRBV10-3 and TRBJ1-2; maybe TRBD1 (5 bases). V was clipped by 4 bases and J by 7 bases, with 13 bases between them. The V gene's germline CDR1 is ENHRY and CDR2 SYGVKD. This CDR3 has 13 amino acids. This chain's CDR3 is CAISGRTGGGYTF. The CDR3 bases are TGTGCCATCAGTGGCCGCACCGGGGGTGGCTACACCTTC.

This clonotype was seen a few times. This may come from a read error, since a much larger clone is one base off. The rearrangement links TRBV28 to TRBJ1-3, with TRBD1 matching 7 bases. CDR3 length equals 14 residues. Germline-derived CDR1 and CDR2 are MDHEN and SYDVKM. CDR3 region: CASKSTGTGSTIYF. CDR3 nucleotide sequence: TGTGCCAGCAAGTCGACAGGGACTGGAAGCACCATATATTTT.

This clonotype appeared many times. The V gene is TRBV28, the J gene TRBJ2-3; the D gene could be TRBD1 or TRBD2 (5 bases each). The CDR3 spans 12 residues. Germline CDR1 and CDR2: MDHEN and SYDVKM. V shed 6 bases and J shed 6 bases, with 10 bases lying between them. The CDR3 DNA is TGTGCCAGCAGCCCCAGGGAGGATACGCAGTATTTT. Translation: CASSPREDTQYF. Drawing the rest from reference TRBV28 and TRBJ2-3, the complete variable domain is DVKVTQSSRYLVKRTGEKVFLECVQDMDHENMFWYRQDPGLGLRLIYFSYDVKMKEKGDIPEGYSVSREKKERFSLILESASTNQTSMYLCASSPREDTQYFGPGTRLTVL.

The gene calls are TRBV18 and TRBJ1-4, with no clear D. In germline, CDR1 is KGHSH, CDR2 LQKENI. V dropped 6 bases and J dropped 1 base, with 12 bases sitting between them. The CDR3 has 15 residues. The CDR3 DNA reads TGTGCCAGCTCCCGAGCTTTAGGAACTAATGAAAAACTGTTTTTT. It translates to CASSRALGTNEKLFF.

This clonotype has just a few counts. V gene TRBV9 combines with J gene TRBJ2-3; 7 bases agree with TRBD2. Germline V gives CDR1 SGDLS, CDR2 YYNGEE. This CDR3 is 16 amino acids long. With V trimmed by 4 bases and J by 4 bases, 12 bases remained unmatched. In DNA, the CDR3 is TGTGCCAGCAGCCCCAGTCTGGAGGGAGGGGCAGATACGCAGTATTTT. Translation gives CASSPSLEGGADTQYF. Together with reference TRBV9 and TRBJ2-3, the CDR3 gives the full variable domain: DSGVTQTPKHLITATGQRVTLRCSPRSGDLSVYWYQQSLDQGLQFLIQYYNGEERAKGNILERFSAQQFPDLHSELNLSSLELGDSALYFCASSPSLEGGADTQYFGPGTRLTVL.

This clonotype has just a few counts. CDR3 nucleotide sequence: TGTGCCAGCAGTGAAATGGAACCCTACGAGCAGTACTTC. Residues: CASSEMEPYEQYF. The V gene is TRBV2, the J gene TRBJ2-7, with D hard to call. Per the germline V gene, CDR1 is SNHLY and CDR2 is FYNNEI. The V and J ends lost 2 bases and 2 bases respectively, with 7 bases between them. The CDR3 has 13 amino acids.

This clonotype was seen ten or more times. The rearrangement uses TRBV20-1 and TRBJ2-1; 8 bases agree with TRBD2. The germline V gene has CDR1 DFQATT and CDR2 SNEGSKA (reference sequence). This CDR3 has 15 amino acids. V lost 4 bases and J lost 6; bases outside the gene matches: 11. CDR3 DNA: TGCAGTGCTAAGACACAAGCGGGAGCTTTCAATGAGCAGTTCTTC. Protein product: CSAKTQAGAFNEQFF.

This clonotype was recorded many times. CDR3 in DNA: TGTGCCAGCAGTGGGACTAGCGGGCCTAGCACAGATACGCAGTATTTT. It encodes CASSGTSGPSTDTQYF. The chain employs TRBV6-1 and TRBJ2-3; TRBD2 matches at 11 bases. The trim removed 4 bases at V and 0 bases at J, leaving 3 bases unmatched. The CDR3 totals 16 residues. CDR1 and CDR2 from the germline V gene are MNHNS and SASEGT.

Concerning this clonotype: At one boundary the junction diverges from the germline segment, which might be a read error. The rearrangement joins TRBV5-1 to TRBJ2-2; a weak D match, TRBD2 (6 bases). The CDR3 is 14 amino acids. The germline V gene encodes CDR1 SGHRS and CDR2 YFSETQ. Here the CDR3 reads CASSVGGNTRELFF. As DNA, the CDR3 is TGCGCCAGCAGCGTTGGGGGGAACACCAGGGAGCTGTTTTTT.

In DNA, the CDR3 is TGCGCCAGCAGCCAAGTTGGCGGGAGGTTTGATGAGCAGTTCTTC. This sequence encodes CASSQVGGRFDEQFF. The V gene is TRBV4-1, the J gene TRBJ2-1, with 8 bases that match TRBD2. CDR1 is MGHRA, CDR2 YSYEKL, per germline. V was clipped by 1 base and J by 8 bases; unmatched bases: 7. The CDR3 has 15 residues.

This clonotype was seen many times. This chain uses TRBV7-6 with TRBJ2-5; D assignment may be TRBD1 or TRBD2 (6 bases each). This CDR3 is built from 14 residues. The V end lost 7 bases, the J end lost 5 bases, and 17 bases lay between the germline ends. CDR1 and CDR2 from the germline V gene are SGHVS and FNYEAQ. CDR3 in DNA: TGTGCCAGCACCCCGACGGGGGCGGGGGAGACCCAGTACTTC. This translates into CASTPTGAGETQYF. The whole variable domain, remainder taken from reference TRBV7-6 and TRBJ2-5, is GAGVSQSPRYKVTKRGQDVALRCDPISGHVSLYWYRQALGQGPEFLTYFNYEAQQDKSGLPNDRFSAERPEGSISTLTIQRTEQRDSAMYRCASTPTGAGETQYFGPGTRLLVL.

Note on this clonotype: The missing conserved phenylalanine or tryptophan at the end of this CDR3 makes a read error likely. This rearrangement joins TRBV5-1 to TRBJ2-7; D not certain. Trimming took off 4 bases at V and 5 bases at J, with 13 bases between the two ends. The CDR3 runs 13 residues. Looked up from germline, CDR1 is SGHRS and CDR2 is YFSETQ. DNA for the CDR3: TGCGCCAGCAGCCCTGCTTCCGGACACGAGCAGTACCTC. It specifies CASSPASGHEQYL.

For this clonotype: One base away lies a much larger clone, so this may be a sequencing read error. J is TRBJ1-1 and V is TRBV19; D is unresolved. The CDR3 has 13 residues. V shed 6 bases and J shed 1 base, with 9 bases lying between them. The V gene's germline CDR1 is LNHDA and CDR2 SQIVND (reference sequence). The CDR3 DNA reads TGTGCCAGTAGGACGTCGGGGAACACTGAAGCTTTCTTT. Translated, it gives CASRTSGNTEAFF.

This clonotype was recorded at least ten times. The rearrangement links TRBV7-9 to TRBJ2-2; D might be TRBD2 (5 bases). Germline loops: CDR1 SEHNR, CDR2 FQNEAQ (reference sequence). The V end lost 4 bases, the J end lost 5 bases, and 8 bases lay between the germline ends. This CDR3 is built from 13 residues. In DNA, the CDR3 is TGTGCCAGCAGCTGGGAGCGAACCGGGGAGCTGTTTTTT. Translating it yields CASSWERTGELFF.

The chain recombines TRBV6-1 with TRBJ2-5; 8 bases agree with TRBD2. Germline-derived CDR1 and CDR2 are MNHNS and SASEGT. V shed 5 bases and J 12 bases; nucleotides not matched to a gene: 17. The CDR3 length is 15 residues. The CDR3 bases are TGTGCCAGCAGTTTCACGACTAGCGCTACCCGAGTGGAGTACTTC. It yields the protein CASSFTTSATRVEYF.

This clonotype was seen repeatedly, ten times or more. The CDR3 DNA reads as TGTGCCAGCAGCCCCGGGACAGGAAGATCCTACGAGCAGTACTTC. This gives the protein CASSPGTGRSYEQYF. The V gene is TRBV5-5, the J gene TRBJ2-7, with TRBD1 matching over 8 bases. Germline V CDR1 and CDR2: SGHKS, YYEKEE (reference sequence). The V and J ends lost 4 bases and 1 base, in that order; junction bases with no gene match: 7. There are 15 residues in the CDR3.

The chain uses TRBV27 and TRBJ1-2; 11 positions match TRBD1. V was pared by 6 bases and J by 1 base, with 7 bases of the junction left unmatched. CDR3 length: 16 amino acids. The germline V gene encodes CDR1 MNHEY and CDR2 SMNVEV (reference sequence). The CDR3 here is CASSPGTGGSNYGYTF. CDR3 DNA sequence: TGTGCCAGCAGCCCTGGGACAGGGGGGAGTAACTATGGCTACACCTTC.